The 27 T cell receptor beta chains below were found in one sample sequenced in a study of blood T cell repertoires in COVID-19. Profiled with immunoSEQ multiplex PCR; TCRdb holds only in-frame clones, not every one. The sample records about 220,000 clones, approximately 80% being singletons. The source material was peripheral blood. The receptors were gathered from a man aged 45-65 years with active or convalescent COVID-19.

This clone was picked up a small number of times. The CDR3 nucleotides are TGCGCCAGCAGCCAAGGGGAGGGGAGCTCTGGAAACACCATATATTTT. Its protein product is CASSQGEGSSGNTIYF. The V call is TRBV4-3, the J call TRBJ1-3; D might be TRBD1 (5 bases). Deletions cut 1 base from V and 0 bases from J, with 10 bases between. From germline, CDR1 is LGHNA and CDR2 YSLEER. The CDR3 spans 16 residues.

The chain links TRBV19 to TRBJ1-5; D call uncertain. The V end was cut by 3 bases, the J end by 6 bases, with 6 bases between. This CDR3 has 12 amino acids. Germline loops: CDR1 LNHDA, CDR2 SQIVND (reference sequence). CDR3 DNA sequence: TGTGCCAGTAGTATGTCTTCTCAGCCCCAGCATTTT. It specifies CASSMSSQPQHF.

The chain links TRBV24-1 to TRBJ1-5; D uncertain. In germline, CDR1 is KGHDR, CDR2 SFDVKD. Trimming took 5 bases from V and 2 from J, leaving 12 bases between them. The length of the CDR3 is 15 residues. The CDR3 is CATSASTGGNQPQHF. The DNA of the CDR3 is TGTGCCACCAGTGCCTCTACGGGTGGCAATCAGCCCCAGCATTTT.

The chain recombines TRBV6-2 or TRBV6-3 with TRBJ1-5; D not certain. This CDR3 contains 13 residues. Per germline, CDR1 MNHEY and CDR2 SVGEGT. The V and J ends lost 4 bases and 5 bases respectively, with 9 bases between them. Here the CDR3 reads CASSWRVDQPQHF. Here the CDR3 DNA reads TGTGCCAGCAGTTGGAGGGTGGATCAGCCCCAGCATTTT.

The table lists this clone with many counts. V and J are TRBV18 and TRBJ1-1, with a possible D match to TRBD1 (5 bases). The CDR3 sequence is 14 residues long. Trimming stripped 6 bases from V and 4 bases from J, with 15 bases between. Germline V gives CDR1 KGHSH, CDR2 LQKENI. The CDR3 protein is CASSLVGRGTEAFF. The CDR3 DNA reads TGTGCCAGCTCCCTGGTGGGGCGAGGCACTGAAGCTTTCTTT.

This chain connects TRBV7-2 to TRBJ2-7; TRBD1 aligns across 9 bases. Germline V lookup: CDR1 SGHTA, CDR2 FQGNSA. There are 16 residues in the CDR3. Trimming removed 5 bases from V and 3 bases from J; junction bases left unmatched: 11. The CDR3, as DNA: TGTGCCAGCAGCACCTACCCGACAGGGGGGGTCTACGAGCAGTACTTC. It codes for CASSTYPTGGVYEQYF.

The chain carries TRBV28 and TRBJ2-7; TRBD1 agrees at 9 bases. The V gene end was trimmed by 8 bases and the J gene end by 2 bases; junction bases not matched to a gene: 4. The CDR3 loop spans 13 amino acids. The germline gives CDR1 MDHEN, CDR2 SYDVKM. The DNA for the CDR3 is TGTGCCAGCCTCAGGACAGGGGCCTACGAGCAGTACTTC. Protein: CASLRTGAYEQYF.

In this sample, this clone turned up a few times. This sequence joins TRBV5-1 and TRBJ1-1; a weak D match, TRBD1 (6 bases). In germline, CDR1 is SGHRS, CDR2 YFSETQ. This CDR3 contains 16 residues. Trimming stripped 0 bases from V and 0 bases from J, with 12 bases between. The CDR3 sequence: CASSLAGTRMNTEAFF. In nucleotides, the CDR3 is TGCGCCAGCAGCTTGGCGGGGACACGAATGAACACTGAAGCTTTCTTT.

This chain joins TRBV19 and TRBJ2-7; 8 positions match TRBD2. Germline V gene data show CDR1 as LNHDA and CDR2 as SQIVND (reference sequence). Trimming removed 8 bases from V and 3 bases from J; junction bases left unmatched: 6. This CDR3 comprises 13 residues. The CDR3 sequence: CASGAGTSYEQYF. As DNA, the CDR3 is TGTGCCAGTGGGGCCGGGACTAGCTACGAGCAGTACTTC.

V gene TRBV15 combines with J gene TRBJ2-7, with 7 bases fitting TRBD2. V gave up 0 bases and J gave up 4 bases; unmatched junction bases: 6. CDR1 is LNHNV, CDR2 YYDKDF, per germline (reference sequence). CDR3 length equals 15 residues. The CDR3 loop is CATSREGAGWYEQYV. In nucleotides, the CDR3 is TGTGCCACCAGCAGAGAAGGAGCGGGGTGGTACGAGCAGTACGTC.

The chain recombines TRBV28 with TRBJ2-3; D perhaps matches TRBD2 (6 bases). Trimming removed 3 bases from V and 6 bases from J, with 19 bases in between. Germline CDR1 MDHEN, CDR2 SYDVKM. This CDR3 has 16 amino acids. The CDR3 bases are TGTGCCAGCAGTTTTGGGTTGGGCGGGAATAGGGATACGCAGTATTTT. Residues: CASSFGLGGNRDTQYF.

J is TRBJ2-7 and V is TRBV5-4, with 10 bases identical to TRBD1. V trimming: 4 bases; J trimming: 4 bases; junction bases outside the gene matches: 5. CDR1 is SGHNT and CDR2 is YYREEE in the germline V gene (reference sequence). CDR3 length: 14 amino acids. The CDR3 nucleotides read TGTGCCAGCAGCCCAGGGACAGGGGCGTACGAGCAGTACTTC. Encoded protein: CASSPGTGAYEQYF.

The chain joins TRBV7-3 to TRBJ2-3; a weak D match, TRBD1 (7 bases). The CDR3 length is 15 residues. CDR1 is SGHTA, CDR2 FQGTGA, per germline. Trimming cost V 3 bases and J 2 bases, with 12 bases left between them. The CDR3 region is CASSFQGGSTDTQYF. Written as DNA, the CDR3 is TGTGCCAGCAGCTTTCAGGGGGGCTCCACAGATACGCAGTATTTT.

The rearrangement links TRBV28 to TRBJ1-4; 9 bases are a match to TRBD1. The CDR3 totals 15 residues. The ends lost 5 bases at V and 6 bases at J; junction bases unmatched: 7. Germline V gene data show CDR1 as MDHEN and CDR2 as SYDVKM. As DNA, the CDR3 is TGTGCCAGCAGTCGGTCCGGGACAGGGTATGAAAAACTGTTTTTT. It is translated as CASSRSGTGYEKLFF.

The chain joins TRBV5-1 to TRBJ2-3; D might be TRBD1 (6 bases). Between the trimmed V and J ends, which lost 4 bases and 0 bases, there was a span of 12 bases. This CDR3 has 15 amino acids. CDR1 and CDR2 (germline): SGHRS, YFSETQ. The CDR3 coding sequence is TGCGCCAGCAGCGAACAGGGATACAGCACAGATACGCAGTATTTT. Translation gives CASSEQGYSTDTQYF.

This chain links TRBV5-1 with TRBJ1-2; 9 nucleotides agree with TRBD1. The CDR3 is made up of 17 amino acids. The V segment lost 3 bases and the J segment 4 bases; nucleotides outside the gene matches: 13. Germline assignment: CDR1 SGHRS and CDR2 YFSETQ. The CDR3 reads CASSSRTGAPRGYGYTF. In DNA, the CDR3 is TGCGCCAGCAGCTCGCGGACAGGGGCCCCTAGGGGCTATGGCTACACCTTC. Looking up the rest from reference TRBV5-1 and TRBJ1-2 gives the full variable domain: KAGVTQTPRYLIKTRGQQVTLSCSPISGHRSVSWYQQTPGQGLQFLFEYFSETQRNKGNFPGRFSGRQFSNSRSEMNVSTLELGDSALYLCASSSRTGAPRGYGYTFGSGTRLTVV.

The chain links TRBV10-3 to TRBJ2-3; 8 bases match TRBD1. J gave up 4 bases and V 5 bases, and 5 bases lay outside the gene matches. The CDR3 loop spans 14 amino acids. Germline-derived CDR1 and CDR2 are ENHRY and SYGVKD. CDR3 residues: CAISPTGEADTQYF. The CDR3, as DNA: TGTGCCATCAGTCCGACAGGGGAGGCAGATACGCAGTATTTT.

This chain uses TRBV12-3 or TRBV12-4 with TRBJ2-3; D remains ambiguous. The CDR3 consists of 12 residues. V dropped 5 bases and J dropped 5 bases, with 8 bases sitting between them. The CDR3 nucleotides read TGTGCCAGCAGTCCTAAGATAGATACGCAGTATTTT. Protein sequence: CASSPKIDTQYF.

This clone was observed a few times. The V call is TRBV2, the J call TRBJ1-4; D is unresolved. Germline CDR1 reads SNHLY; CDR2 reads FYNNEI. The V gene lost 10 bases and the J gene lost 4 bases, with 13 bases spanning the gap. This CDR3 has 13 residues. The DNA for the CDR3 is TGTGCCACCACTAGGGATCATAATGAAAAACTGTTTTTT. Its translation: CATTRDHNEKLFF. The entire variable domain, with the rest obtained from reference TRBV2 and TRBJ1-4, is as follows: EPEVTQTPSHQVTQMGQEVILRCVPISNHLYFYWYRQILGQKVEFLVSFYNNEISEKSEIFDDQFSVERPDGSNFTLKIRSTKLEDSAMYFCATTRDHNEKLFFGSGTQLSVL.

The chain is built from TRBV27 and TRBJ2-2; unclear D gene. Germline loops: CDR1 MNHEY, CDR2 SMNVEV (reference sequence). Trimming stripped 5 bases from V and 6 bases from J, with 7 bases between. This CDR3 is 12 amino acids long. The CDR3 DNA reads TGTGCCAGCAGTGCGTTAGCCGGGGAGCTGTTTTTT. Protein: CASSALAGELFF.

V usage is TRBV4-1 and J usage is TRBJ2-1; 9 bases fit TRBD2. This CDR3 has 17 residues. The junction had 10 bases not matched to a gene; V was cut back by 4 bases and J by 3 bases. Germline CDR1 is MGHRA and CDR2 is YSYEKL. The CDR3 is CASSPNTLAGIYNEQFF. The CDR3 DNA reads TGCGCCAGCAGCCCGAACACTCTAGCGGGGATCTACAATGAGCAGTTCTTC.

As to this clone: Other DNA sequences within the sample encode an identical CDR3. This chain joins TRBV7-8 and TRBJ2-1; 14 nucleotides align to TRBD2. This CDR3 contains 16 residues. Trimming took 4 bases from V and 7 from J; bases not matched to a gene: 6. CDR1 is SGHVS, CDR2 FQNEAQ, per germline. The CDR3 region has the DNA TGTGCCAGCAGCTCCGGGACTAGCGGGAGAGGGAATGAGCAGTTCTTC. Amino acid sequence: CASSSGTSGRGNEQFF. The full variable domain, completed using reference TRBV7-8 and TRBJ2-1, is GAGVSQSPRYKVAKRGQDVALRCDPISGHVSLFWYQQALGQGPEFLTYFQNEAQLDKSGLPSDRFFAERPEGSVSTLKIQRTQQEDSAVYLCASSSGTSGRGNEQFFGPGTRLTVL.

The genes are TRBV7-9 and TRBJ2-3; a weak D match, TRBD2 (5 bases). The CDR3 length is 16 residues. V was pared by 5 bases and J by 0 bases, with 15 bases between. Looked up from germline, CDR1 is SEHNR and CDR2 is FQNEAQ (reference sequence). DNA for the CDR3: TGTGCCAGCAGCCCACGAACCGGGATCAGCACAGATACGCAGTATTTT. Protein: CASSPRTGISTDTQYF.

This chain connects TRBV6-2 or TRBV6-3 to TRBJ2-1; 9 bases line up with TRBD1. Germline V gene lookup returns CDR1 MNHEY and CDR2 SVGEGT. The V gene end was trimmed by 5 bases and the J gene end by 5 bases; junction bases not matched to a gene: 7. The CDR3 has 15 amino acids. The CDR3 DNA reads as TGTGCCAGCAGTACCGAGGGACAGGGTCACAATGAGCAGTTCTTC. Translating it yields CASSTEGQGHNEQFF.

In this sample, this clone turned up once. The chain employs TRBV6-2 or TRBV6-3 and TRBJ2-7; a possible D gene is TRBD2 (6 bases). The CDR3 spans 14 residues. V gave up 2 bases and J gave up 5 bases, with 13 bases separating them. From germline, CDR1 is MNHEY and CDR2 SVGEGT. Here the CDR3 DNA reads TGTGCCAGCAGTTACGGTGGGGGGTCCCACGAGCAGTACTTC. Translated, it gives CASSYGGGSHEQYF.

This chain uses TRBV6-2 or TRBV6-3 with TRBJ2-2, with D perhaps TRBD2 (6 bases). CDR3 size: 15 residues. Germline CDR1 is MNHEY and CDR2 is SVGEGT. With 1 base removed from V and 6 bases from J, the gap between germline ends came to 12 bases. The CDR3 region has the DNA TGTGCCAGCAGTTACTTGCCCAGGGAGGCCGGGGAGCTGTTTTTT. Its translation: CASSYLPREAGELFF.

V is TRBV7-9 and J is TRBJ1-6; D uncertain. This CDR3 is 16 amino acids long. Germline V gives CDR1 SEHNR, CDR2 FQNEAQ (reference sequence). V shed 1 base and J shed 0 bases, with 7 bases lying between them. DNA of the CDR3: TGTGCCAGCAGCTTAGATTGGAGCTCCTATAATTCACCCCTCCACTTT. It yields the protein CASSLDWSSYNSPLHF.